The rows below give T cell receptor beta chains drawn from one sample of a study of blood T cell repertoires in COVID-19. TCRdb's copy holds only in-frame clones and misses some; the assay was immunoSEQ multiplex PCR. This sample yields around 98,000 clones, of which around 85% are seen a single time; roughly 17% belongs to the top ten. Sequencing was done on a sample of peripheral blood. The receptors were gathered from a woman aged 55-69 years with acute or convalescent COVID-19. Both conserved end residues are part of each CDR3. The order of the fields is D gene, V gene, J gene, clone size, CDR3 DNA, CDR3 protein. The D gene is left open where the match is weak. Rows give clone size only sometimes, using once, few, many, or a class for an expanded clone.

>.|TRBV7-9|TRBJ1-2|.
TGTGCCAGCAGCACCAGGATTAACTATGGCTACACCTTC
CASSTRINYGYTF
>TRBD1|TRBV7-2|TRBJ1-2|.
TGTGCCAGCAGACAGGGACAGGATTATGGCTACACCTTC
CASRQGQDYGYTF
>TRBD1|TRBV7-9|TRBJ1-2|.
TGTGCCAGCAGCCCACCCGGGACAGGGGCTTACTACACCTTC
CASSPPGTGAYYTF
>.|TRBV25-1|TRBJ2-2|.
TGTGCCAGCAGTGCCCAGGAACACTTCAACACCGGGGAGCTGTTTTTT
CASSAQEHFNTGELFF
>TRBD2|TRBV4-2|TRBJ2-1|.
TGTGCCAGCAGCCAAGTTACTAGCGGGGGGCCTGAGCAGTTCTTC
CASSQVTSGGPEQFF
>.|TRBV2|TRBJ2-2|.
TGTGCCAGCACAGCGGCTAGGGGGACCGGGGAGCTGTTTTTT
CASTAARGTGELFF
>.|TRBV28|TRBJ2-1|.
TGTGCCAGCAGCACGGGACAACACTCCTACAATGAGCAGTTCTTC
CASSTGQHSYNEQFF
>.|TRBV28|TRBJ1-1|.
TGTGCCAGCAGGAAACAGGGAAGGTACACTGAAGCTTTCTTT
CASRKQGRYTEAFF
>.|TRBV11-2|TRBJ1-1|once
TGTGCCAGCAGCTTATGGGACACGTCGGGCACTGAAGCTTTCTTT
CASSLWDTSGTEAFF
>.|TRBV7-2|TRBJ1-2|.
TGTGCCAGCAGCTTAAGTTTCGGTGGCTACACCTTC
CASSLSFGGYTF
>TRBD1|TRBV30|TRBJ1-2|.
TGTGCCTGGAGTGCCCGAGGACAGGGTAGTGGCTACACCTTC
CAWSARGQGSGYTF
>.|TRBV28|TRBJ2-1|.
TGTGCCAGCAGGGTGGGGGCGGCTAGCGGCTTAAATGAGCAGTTCTTC
CASRVGAASGLNEQFF
>TRBD2|TRBV3-1/TRBV3-2|TRBJ2-7|.
TGTGCCAGCAGCCCAGAGACGGCTAGCGGGGGGTCCCATTCCTACGAGCAGTACTTC
CASSPETASGGSHSYEQYF
>.|TRBV28|TRBJ1-5|.
TGTGCCAGCAGGTATATCAATCAGCCCCAGCATTTT
CASRYINQPQHF
>TRBD1|TRBV9|TRBJ1-1|.
TGTGCCAGCAGCCCCCGACAGGGGGGTCCATATGAAGCTTTCTTT
CASSPRQGGPYEAFF
>TRBD1|TRBV10-3|TRBJ2-2|.
TGTGCCACCTCAGGGGGCGCAGCCACCGGGGAGCTGTTTTTT
CATSGGAATGELFF
>.|TRBV30|TRBJ1-5|.
TGTGCCTGGAGTATTAGGGGGACAATGTATAGCAATCAGCCCCAGCATTTT
CAWSIRGTMYSNQPQHF
>.|TRBV30|TRBJ1-1|.
TGTGCCTGGAGTAGACAGAGAAATACCGAAGCTTTCTTT
CAWSRQRNTEAFF
>.|TRBV2|TRBJ2-3|.
TGTGCCAGCAAGGGGGGGCCCGAACATTTCACAGATACGCAGTATTTT
CASKGGPEHFTDTQYF
>TRBD1|TRBV6-1|TRBJ1-2|.
TGTGCCAGCACCGGACAGGGGAACTATGGCTACACCTTC
CASTGQGNYGYTF
>.|TRBV19|TRBJ2-7|.
TGTGCCAGTAGTATGAGTTTGAATAGTTACGAGCAGTACTTC
CASSMSLNSYEQYF
>.|TRBV24-1|TRBJ2-1|few
TGTGCCACCAGTACCGGGACATACTTATACAATGAGCAGTTCTTC
CATSTGTYLYNEQFF
>TRBD1|TRBV6-5|TRBJ2-3|.
TGTGCCAGCAGTTACAGTGGGACAGCGGATACGCAGTATTTT
CASSYSGTADTQYF
>TRBD1|TRBV5-4|TRBJ2-2|.
TGTGCCAGCAGCCCGGACAGGGGGCATCGAGGGGAGCTGTTTTTT
CASSPDRGHRGELFF
>.|TRBV5-1|TRBJ1-1|.
TGCGCCAGCAGGGGGGCTCTGAACACTGAAGCTTTCTTT
CASRGALNTEAFF
>.|TRBV5-4|TRBJ2-7|.
TGTGCCAGCAGCGTCGGTACCTACGAGCAGTACTTC
CASSVGTYEQYF
>.|TRBV19|TRBJ1-5|once
TGTGCCAGTAGTATAGGTGTAAGCAATCAGCCCCAGCATTTT
CASSIGVSNQPQHF
>TRBD1|TRBV28|TRBJ1-2|.
TGTGCCAGCAGTGCCTACACCGGGACAGGCTATGGCTACACCTTC
CASSAYTGTGYGYTF
>TRBD1|TRBV6-5|TRBJ1-1|.
TGTGCCAGCAGAAACCCGGGACAGACGAACACTGAAGCTTTCTTT
CASRNPGQTNTEAFF
>TRBD1|TRBV7-6|TRBJ2-7|.
TGTGCCAGCAGTCCTACTTTCGGACAGGGGCGGGAGCAGTACTTC
CASSPTFGQGREQYF
>.|TRBV4-1|TRBJ1-4|.
TGCGCCAGCAGCCAAGACCCCACCGGGACACCGTTTTTT
CASSQDPTGTPFF
>TRBD1|TRBV4-2|TRBJ1-2|.
TGTGCCAGCAGCCAAGGACAGGGGGCAAATTACGGCTACACCTTC
CASSQGQGANYGYTF
>TRBD1|TRBV19|TRBJ1-5|few
TGTGCCAGTAGTATCGACAGGGATCAGCCCCAGCATTTT
CASSIDRDQPQHF
>TRBD2|TRBV7-3|TRBJ2-7|.
TGTGCCAGCAGCTTAACAGGGACTAGCGGGGTAGGGGAGCAGTACTTC
CASSLTGTSGVGEQYF
>.|TRBV7-2|TRBJ2-1|.
TGTGCCAGCAGAAGCTCGTTAAATGAGCAGTTCTTC
CASRSSLNEQFF
>TRBD2|TRBV2|TRBJ2-2|.
TGTGCCAGCAGGGAAACTAGCGGGGGGGCCCCCGGGGAGCTGTTTTTT
CASRETSGGAPGELFF
>TRBD2|TRBV11-3|TRBJ2-1|few
TGTGCCAGCAGCCCCGGCGGACTAGCGGGAGGTGGGGAGCAGTTCTTC
CASSPGGLAGGGEQFF